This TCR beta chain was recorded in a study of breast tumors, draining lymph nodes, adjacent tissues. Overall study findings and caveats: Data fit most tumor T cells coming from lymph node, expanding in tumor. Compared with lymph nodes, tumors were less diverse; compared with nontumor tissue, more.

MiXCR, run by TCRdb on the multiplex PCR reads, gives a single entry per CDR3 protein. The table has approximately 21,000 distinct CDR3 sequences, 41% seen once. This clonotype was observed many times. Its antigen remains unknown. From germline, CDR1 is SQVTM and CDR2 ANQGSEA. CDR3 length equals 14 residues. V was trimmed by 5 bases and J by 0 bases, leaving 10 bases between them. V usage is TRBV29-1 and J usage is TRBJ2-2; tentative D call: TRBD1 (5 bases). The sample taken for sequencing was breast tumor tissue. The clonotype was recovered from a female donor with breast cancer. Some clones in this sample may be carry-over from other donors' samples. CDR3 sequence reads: CSVLQDANTGELFF. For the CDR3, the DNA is TGCAGCGTTTTACAGGATGCGAACACCGGGGAGCTGTTTTTT.